One and the same sample provided the 17 T cell receptor beta chains below, sequenced in a study of OX40 agonist ivuxolimab in advanced cancers. TCRdb's copy holds only in-frame clones and misses some; the assay was immunoSEQ multiplex PCR. The table records under 80,000 clones, roughly 88% of them present only once. This material consisted of CD4+ or CD8+ T cells sorted from blood, taken in a trial of the OX40 agonist ivuxolimab. Receptors were obtained from an adult with an advanced solid tumor such as melanoma, head and neck, liver or kidney cancer.

The V and J genes are TRBV6-6 and TRBJ2-1, with TRBD2 as a possible D gene (5 bases). Per germline, CDR1 MNHNY and CDR2 SVGAGI (reference sequence). The CDR3 consists of 12 residues. The V end was cut by 8 bases, the J end by 10 bases, with 15 bases between. CDR3 in DNA: TGTGCCAGCTCGAACCCCTCGGGGGAGCAGTTCTTC. Its translation is CASSNPSGEQFF.

The chain is built from TRBV10-1 and TRBJ2-3; D is tentatively TRBD1 or TRBD2 (5 bases each). The V and J ends lost 7 bases and 5 bases respectively, with 13 bases between them. This CDR3 is built from 13 residues. Germline CDR1 is WNHNN and CDR2 is SYGVQD (reference sequence). The CDR3 reads CASTRGVGDTQYF. CDR3 in DNA: TGCGCCAGCACGAGGGGAGTAGGAGATACGCAGTATTTT.

This rearrangement joins TRBV11-1 to TRBJ2-6, with TRBD1 matching 7 bases. Germline assignment: CDR1 SGHAT and CDR2 FQDESV (reference sequence). The CDR3 consists of 15 residues. The J segment lost 2 bases and the V segment lost 5 bases, leaving 3 bases of the junction unmatched. CDR3 residues: CASSHRGTGANVLTF. CDR3 coding DNA: TGTGCCAGCAGCCACAGGGGAACTGGGGCCAACGTCCTGACTTTC.

The chain combines TRBV18 with TRBJ1-1; 7 bases fit TRBD1. Germline V lookup: CDR1 KGHSH, CDR2 LQKENI. The CDR3 is 15 amino acids. Trimming at V came to 2 bases and at J to 5 bases, leaving 8 bases not matched to a gene. CDR3 residues: CASSPKGGYGTEAFF. CDR3 DNA sequence: TGTGCCAGCTCACCAAAAGGGGGCTATGGGACTGAAGCTTTCTTT.

The rearrangement joins TRBV2 to TRBJ2-3; 10 bases fit TRBD2. The CDR3 loop spans 16 amino acids. Unmatched junction bases numbered 4, after V lost 3 bases and J lost 1 base. CDR1 is SNHLY, CDR2 FYNNEI, per germline. The CDR3 region is CASSDRLAGGTDTQYF. The CDR3, as DNA: TGTGCCAGCAGTGATCGACTAGCGGGCGGCACAGATACGCAGTATTTT.

The CDR3 here is CASSEGGAGNQPQHF. CDR3 nucleotide sequence: TGTGCCAGCAGTGAAGGTGGGGCTGGCAATCAGCCCCAGCATTTT. The chain employs TRBV2 and TRBJ1-5, with D tentatively TRBD1 (5 bases). The V and J ends lost 1 base and 2 bases respectively, with 9 bases between them. The CDR3 runs 15 residues. Germline V gene data show CDR1 as SNHLY and CDR2 as FYNNEI.

The gene calls are TRBV7-2 and TRBJ1-6; D is ambiguous. The CDR3 runs to 11 residues. Germline V gene sequence: CDR1 SGHTA, CDR2 FQGNSA. V lost 6 bases and J 6 bases, leaving 3 bases between the germline ends. CDR3 amino acids: CASSGNSPLHF. The CDR3 nucleotides are TGTGCCAGCAGTGGTAATTCACCCCTCCACTTT.

As concerns this clone: At one end, the junction sequence differs from germline, possibly due to a read error. The chain couples TRBV2 to TRBJ2-1; D is unresolved. This CDR3 spans 13 amino acids. From germline, CDR1 is SNHLY and CDR2 FYNNEI. The CDR3 is CASREDHYNEQFF. CDR3 coding DNA: TGTGCCAGCAGGGAAGACCACTACAATGAGCAGTTCTTC.

The chain uses TRBV28 and TRBJ2-2; D is uncertain. CDR3 length equals 13 residues. Per germline, CDR1 MDHEN and CDR2 SYDVKM. Deletions cut 1 base from V and 6 bases from J, with 6 bases between. The CDR3 DNA is TGTGCCAGCAGTTTATTCGGGCCCGGGGAGCTGTTTTTT. Protein product: CASSLFGPGELFF.

The V call is TRBV5-6, the J call TRBJ1-2, with D possibly matching TRBD1 (5 bases). From germline, CDR1 is SGHDT and CDR2 YYEEEE. This CDR3 spans 15 amino acids. The ends were cut back, 3 bases at V and 4 bases at J, with 16 bases in the middle. The CDR3 DNA follows: TGTGCCAGCAGCTGGGGGTTGAGAGGCTTCTATGGCTACACCTTC. Its translation: CASSWGLRGFYGYTF.

This chain connects TRBV19 to TRBJ1-1, with 8 bases aligning to TRBD1. J was trimmed by 1 base and V by 4 bases; bases with no gene match: 5. CDR1 LNHDA and CDR2 SQIVND come from the germline V gene (reference sequence). The CDR3 has 15 amino acids. The CDR3 protein is CASSTQDRGNTEAFF. The CDR3 DNA is TGTGCCAGTAGTACACAAGACAGGGGGAACACTGAAGCTTTCTTT.

The chain recombines TRBV5-6 with TRBJ1-2; TRBD1 matches at 11 bases. CDR3 length: 14 residues. With V trimmed by 4 bases and J by 5 bases, 4 bases remained unmatched. Germline CDR1 reads SGHDT; CDR2 reads YYEEEE. The CDR3 loop is CASSQDRGLYGYTF. CDR3 nucleotide sequence: TGTGCCAGCAGCCAGGACAGGGGGCTTTATGGCTACACCTTC.

This chain links TRBV9 with TRBJ1-3; unclear D gene. CDR1 SGDLS and CDR2 YYNGEE come from the germline V gene. The CDR3 consists of 13 residues. Between the trimmed V and J ends, which lost 3 bases and 7 bases, there was a span of 11 bases. DNA of the CDR3: TGTGCCAGCAGCGCCACAGTGGGCAACACCATATATTTT. It specifies CASSATVGNTIYF.

This chain joins TRBV4-2 and TRBJ2-7, with 7 bases lining up with TRBD2. Per the germline V gene, CDR1 is LGHNA and CDR2 is YNFKEQ. This CDR3 has 15 residues. The V segment lost 1 base and the J segment 0 bases; nucleotides outside the gene matches: 3. The CDR3 region is CASSQVGGSSYEQYF. The CDR3 DNA reads TGTGCCAGCAGCCAAGTCGGCGGGAGCTCCTACGAGCAGTACTTC.

The V call is TRBV28, the J call TRBJ2-5; no reliable D call. Deletions cut 6 bases from V and 2 bases from J, with 13 bases between. Germline V gene data show CDR1 as MDHEN and CDR2 as SYDVKM. The CDR3 is 14 amino acids. In DNA, the CDR3 is TGTGCCAGCAGCCCCTCCGACGGACAAGAGACCCAGTACTTC. The encoded protein is CASSPSDGQETQYF.

This chain links TRBV5-4 with TRBJ2-5, with D perhaps TRBD2 (7 bases). Deletions cut 4 bases from V and 3 bases from J, with 19 bases between. Germline-derived CDR1 and CDR2 are SGHNT and YYREEE (reference sequence). CDR3 length equals 16 residues. CDR3 sequence reads: CASSPGSSGQKETQYF. CDR3 in DNA: TGTGCCAGCAGCCCTGGGTCTAGCGGACAGAAAGAGACCCAGTACTTC.

The chain has TRBV28 and TRBJ2-7; TRBD1 matches 7 bases. Germline-derived CDR1 and CDR2 are MDHEN and SYDVKM. Unmatched junction bases numbered 4, after V lost 5 bases and J lost 3 bases. This CDR3 spans 13 amino acids. CDR3 bases: TGTGCCAGCAGTGCCAGGGGGAGCTACGAGCAGTACTTC. Its protein is CASSARGSYEQYF.